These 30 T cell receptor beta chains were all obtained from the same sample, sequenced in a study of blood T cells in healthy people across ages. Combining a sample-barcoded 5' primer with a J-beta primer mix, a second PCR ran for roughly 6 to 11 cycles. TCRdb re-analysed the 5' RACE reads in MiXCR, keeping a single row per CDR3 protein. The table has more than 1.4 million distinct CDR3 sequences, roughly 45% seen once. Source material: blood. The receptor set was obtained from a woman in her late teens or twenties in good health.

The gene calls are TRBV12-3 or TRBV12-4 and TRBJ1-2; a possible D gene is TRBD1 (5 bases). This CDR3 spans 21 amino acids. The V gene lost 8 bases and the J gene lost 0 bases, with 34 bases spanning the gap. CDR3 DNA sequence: TGTGCCAGCGTTGGCCAAGCCACGGGGACGATCCGAGGACTAGCTAACTATGGCTACACCTTC. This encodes CASVGQATGTIRGLANYGYTF.

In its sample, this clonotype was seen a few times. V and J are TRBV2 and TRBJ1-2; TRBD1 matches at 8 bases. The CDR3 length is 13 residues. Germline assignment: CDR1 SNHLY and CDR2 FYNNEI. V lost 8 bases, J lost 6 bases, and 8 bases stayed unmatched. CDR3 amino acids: CASGSDRADGYTF. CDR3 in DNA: TGTGCCAGCGGATCGGACAGGGCGGATGGCTACACCTTC.

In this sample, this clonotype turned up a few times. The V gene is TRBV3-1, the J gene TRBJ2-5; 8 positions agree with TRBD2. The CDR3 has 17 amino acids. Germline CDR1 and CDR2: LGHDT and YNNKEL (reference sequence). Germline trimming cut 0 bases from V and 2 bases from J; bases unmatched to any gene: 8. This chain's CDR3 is CASSQEALAVLQETQYF. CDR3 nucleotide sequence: TGTGCCAGCAGCCAAGAAGCACTAGCGGTGTTACAAGAGACCCAGTACTTC.

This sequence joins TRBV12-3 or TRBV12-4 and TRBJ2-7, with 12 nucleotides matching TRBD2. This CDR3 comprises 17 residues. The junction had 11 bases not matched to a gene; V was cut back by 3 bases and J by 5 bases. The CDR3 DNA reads TGTGCCAGCAGTTTTTGGCTAGCGGGGGGGCTCATCCACGAGCAGTACTTC. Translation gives CASSFWLAGGLIHEQYF.

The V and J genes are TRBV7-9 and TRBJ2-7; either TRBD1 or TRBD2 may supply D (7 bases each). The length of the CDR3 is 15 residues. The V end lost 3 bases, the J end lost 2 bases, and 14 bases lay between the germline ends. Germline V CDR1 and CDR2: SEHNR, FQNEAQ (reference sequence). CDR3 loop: CASSLGEGAAYEQYF. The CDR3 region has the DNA TGTGCCAGCAGCTTGGGGGAGGGGGCGGCCTACGAGCAGTACTTC.

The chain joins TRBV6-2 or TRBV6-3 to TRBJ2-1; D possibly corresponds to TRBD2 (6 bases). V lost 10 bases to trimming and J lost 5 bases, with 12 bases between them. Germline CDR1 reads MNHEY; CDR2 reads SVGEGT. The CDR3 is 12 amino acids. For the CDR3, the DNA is TGTGCCACCAAGCGGGCGGACAATGAGCAGTTCTTC. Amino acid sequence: CATKRADNEQFF.

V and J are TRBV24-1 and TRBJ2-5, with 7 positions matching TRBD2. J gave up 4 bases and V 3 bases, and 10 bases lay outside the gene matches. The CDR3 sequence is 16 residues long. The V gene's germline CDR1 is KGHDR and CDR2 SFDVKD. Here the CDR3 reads CATSDRGSGDGETQYF. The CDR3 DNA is TGTGCCACCAGTGATCGTGGGAGCGGGGATGGAGAGACCCAGTACTTC.

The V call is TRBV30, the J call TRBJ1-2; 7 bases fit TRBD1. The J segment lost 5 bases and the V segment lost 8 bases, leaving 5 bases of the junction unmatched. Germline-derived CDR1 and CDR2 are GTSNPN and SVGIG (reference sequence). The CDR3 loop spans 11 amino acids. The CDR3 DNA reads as TGTGCCGGGGACAGCATATATGGCTACACCTTC. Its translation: CAGDSIYGYTF.

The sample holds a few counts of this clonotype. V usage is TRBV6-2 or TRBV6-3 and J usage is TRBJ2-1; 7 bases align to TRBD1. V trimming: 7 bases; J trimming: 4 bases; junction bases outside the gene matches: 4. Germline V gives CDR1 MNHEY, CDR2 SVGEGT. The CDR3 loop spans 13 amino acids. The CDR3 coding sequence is TGTGCCAGCACCTGGGACAGATACAATGAGCAGTTCTTC. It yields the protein CASTWDRYNEQFF.

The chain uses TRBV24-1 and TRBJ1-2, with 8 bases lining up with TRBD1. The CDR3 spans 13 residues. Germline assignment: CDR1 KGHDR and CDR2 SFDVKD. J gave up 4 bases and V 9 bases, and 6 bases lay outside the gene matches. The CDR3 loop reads CATAGQGAYGYTF. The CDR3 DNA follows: TGTGCCACCGCGGGCCAGGGGGCCTATGGCTACACCTTC.

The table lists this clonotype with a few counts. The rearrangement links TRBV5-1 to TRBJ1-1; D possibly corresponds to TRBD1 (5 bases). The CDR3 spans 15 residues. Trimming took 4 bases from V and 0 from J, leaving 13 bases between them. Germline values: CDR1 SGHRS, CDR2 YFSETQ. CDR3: CASSRVRDMNTEAFF. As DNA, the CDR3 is TGCGCCAGCAGCCGCGTCAGGGATATGAACACTGAAGCTTTCTTT.

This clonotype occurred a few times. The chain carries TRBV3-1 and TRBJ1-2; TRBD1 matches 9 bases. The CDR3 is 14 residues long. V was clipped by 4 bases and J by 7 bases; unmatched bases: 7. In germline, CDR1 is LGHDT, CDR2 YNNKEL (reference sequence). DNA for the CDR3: TGTGCCAGCAGCCTTGGGACAGGGAATCTTGGCTACACCTTC. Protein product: CASSLGTGNLGYTF.

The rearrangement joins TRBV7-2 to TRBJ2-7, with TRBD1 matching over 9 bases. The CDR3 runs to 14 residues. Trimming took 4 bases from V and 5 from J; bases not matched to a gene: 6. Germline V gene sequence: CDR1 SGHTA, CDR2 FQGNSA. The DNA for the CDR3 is TGTGCCAGCAGCTGGGGACAGGGAGTCGACGAGCAGTACTTC. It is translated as CASSWGQGVDEQYF. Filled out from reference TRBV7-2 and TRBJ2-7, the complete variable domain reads GAGVSQSPSNKVTEKGKDVELRCDPISGHTALYWYRQSLGQGLEFLIYFQGNSAPDKSGLPSDRFSAERTGGSVSTLTIQRTQQEDSAVYLCASSWGQGVDEQYFGPGTRLTVT.

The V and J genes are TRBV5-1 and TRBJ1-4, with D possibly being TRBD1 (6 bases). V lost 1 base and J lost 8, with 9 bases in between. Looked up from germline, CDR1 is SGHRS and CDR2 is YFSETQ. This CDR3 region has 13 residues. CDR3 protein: CASSLNREEKLFF. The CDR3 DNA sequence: TGCGCCAGCAGCTTGAACAGGGAAGAAAAACTGTTTTTT.

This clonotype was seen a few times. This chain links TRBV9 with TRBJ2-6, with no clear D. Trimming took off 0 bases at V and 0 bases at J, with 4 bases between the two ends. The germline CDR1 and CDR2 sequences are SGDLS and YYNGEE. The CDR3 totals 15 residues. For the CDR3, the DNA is TGTGCCAGCAGCGTAGTTCGCTCTGGGGCCAACGTCCTGACTTTC. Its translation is CASSVVRSGANVLTF.

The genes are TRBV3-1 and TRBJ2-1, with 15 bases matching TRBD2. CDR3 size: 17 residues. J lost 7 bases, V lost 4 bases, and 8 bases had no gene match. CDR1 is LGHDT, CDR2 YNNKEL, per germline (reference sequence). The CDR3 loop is CASSPYTGTSGRNEQFF. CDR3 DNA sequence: TGTGCCAGCAGCCCATATACCGGGACTAGCGGGAGGAATGAGCAGTTCTTC.

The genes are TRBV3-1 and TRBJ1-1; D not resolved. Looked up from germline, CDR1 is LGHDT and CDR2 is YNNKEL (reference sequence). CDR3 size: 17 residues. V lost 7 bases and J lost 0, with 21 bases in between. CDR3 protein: CASTLTRKGGLNTEAFF. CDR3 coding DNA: TGTGCCAGCACCCTAACTCGGAAAGGCGGACTGAACACTGAAGCTTTCTTT.

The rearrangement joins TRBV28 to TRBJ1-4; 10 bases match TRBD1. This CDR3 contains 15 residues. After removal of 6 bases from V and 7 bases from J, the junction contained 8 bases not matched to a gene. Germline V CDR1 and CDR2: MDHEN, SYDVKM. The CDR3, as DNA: TGTGCCAGCAGCCTGACCGGGACAGGGGTTGAAAAACTGTTTTTT. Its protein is CASSLTGTGVEKLFF.

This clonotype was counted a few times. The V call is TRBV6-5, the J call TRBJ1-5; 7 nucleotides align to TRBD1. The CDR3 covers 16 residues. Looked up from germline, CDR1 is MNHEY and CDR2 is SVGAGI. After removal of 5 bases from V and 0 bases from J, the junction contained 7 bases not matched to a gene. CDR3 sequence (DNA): TGTGCCAGCAGTACCACAGGGGAATATAGCAATCAGCCCCAGCATTTT. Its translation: CASSTTGEYSNQPQHF.

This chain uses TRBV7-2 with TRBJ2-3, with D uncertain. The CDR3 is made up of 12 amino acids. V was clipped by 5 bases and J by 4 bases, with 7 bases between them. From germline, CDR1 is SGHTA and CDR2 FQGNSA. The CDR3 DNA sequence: TGTGCCAGCAGCCCCTTCGCAGATACGCAGTATTTT. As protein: CASSPFADTQYF.

In DNA, the CDR3 is TGCGCCAGCAGCATGACTAGCGGGGTCTACGAGCAGTACTTC. It encodes CASSMTSGVYEQYF. The chain carries TRBV5-1 and TRBJ2-7, with TRBD2 matching 11 bases. V trimming: 4 bases; J trimming: 3 bases; junction bases outside the gene matches: 3. CDR1 SGHRS and CDR2 YFSETQ come from the germline V gene. The CDR3 is 14 residues long.

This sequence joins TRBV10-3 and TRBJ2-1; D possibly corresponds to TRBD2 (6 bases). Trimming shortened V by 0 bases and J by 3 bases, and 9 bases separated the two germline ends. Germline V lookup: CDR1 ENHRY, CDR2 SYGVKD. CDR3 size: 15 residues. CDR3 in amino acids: CAISESGGDYNEQFF. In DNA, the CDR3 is TGTGCCATCAGTGAGTCTGGCGGGGACTACAATGAGCAGTTCTTC.

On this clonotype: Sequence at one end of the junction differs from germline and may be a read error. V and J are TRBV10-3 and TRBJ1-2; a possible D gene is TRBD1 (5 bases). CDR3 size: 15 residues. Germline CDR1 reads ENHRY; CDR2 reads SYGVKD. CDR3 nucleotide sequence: TGTACCATCAGTGTGAGCGACCTCTTAGGGGATGGCTACACCTTC. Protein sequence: CTISVSDLLGDGYTF.

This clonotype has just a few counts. CDR3 in amino acids: CASSLALRTQSPETQYF. In DNA form, the CDR3 reads TGTGCCAGCAGCTTAGCGCTAAGGACACAAAGCCCAGAGACCCAGTACTTC. The chain recombines TRBV11-1 with TRBJ2-5, with a possible D match to TRBD1 (5 bases). CDR3 length: 17 amino acids. Trimming pared 0 bases from V and 4 bases from J, leaving 18 bases between. Germline CDR1 is SGHAT and CDR2 is FQDESV (reference sequence).

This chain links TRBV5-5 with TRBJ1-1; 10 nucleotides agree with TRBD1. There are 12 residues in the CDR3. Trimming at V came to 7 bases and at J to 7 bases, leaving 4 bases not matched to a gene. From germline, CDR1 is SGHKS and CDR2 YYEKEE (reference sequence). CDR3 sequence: CASDRGRNEAFF. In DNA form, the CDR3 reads TGTGCCAGCGACAGGGGGCGAAATGAAGCTTTCTTT.

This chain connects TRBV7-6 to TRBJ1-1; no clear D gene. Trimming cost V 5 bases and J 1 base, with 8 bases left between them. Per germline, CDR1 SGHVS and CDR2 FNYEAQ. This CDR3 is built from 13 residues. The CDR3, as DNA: TGTGCCAGCAGCACCGACACGAACACTGAAGCTTTCTTT. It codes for CASSTDTNTEAFF. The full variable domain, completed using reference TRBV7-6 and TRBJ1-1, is GAGVSQSPRYKVTKRGQDVALRCDPISGHVSLYWYRQALGQGPEFLTYFNYEAQQDKSGLPNDRFSAERPEGSISTLTIQRTEQRDSAMYRCASSTDTNTEAFFGQGTRLTVV.

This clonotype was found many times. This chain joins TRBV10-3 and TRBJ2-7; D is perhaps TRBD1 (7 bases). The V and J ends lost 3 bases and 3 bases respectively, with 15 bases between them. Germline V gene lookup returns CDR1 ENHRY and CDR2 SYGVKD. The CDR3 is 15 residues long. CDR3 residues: CAISDGTVADYEQYF. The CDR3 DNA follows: TGTGCCATCAGTGATGGGACAGTAGCGGACTACGAGCAGTACTTC.

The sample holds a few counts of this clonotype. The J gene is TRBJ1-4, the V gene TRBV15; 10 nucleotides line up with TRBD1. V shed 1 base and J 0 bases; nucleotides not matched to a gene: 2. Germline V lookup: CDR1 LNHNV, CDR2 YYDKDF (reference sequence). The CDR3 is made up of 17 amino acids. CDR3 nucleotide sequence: TGTGCCACCAGCAGAGGGACAGGGGGAACAACTAATGAAAAACTGTTTTTT. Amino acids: CATSRGTGGTTNEKLFF. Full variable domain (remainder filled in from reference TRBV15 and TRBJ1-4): DAMVIQNPRYQVTQFGKPVTLSCSQTLNHNVMYWYQQKSSQAPKLLFHYYDKDFNNEADTPDNFQSRRPNTSFCFLDIRSPGLGDTAMYLCATSRGTGGTTNEKLFFGSGTQLSVL.

This chain's CDR3 is CASSPGRRADYGYTF. In DNA, the CDR3 is TGTGCCAGCAGCCCCGGTCGGAGGGCTGACTATGGCTACACCTTC. The chain has TRBV6-6 and TRBJ1-2, with D unresolved. V shed 6 bases and J shed 3 bases, with 17 bases lying between them. CDR3 size: 15 residues. Per the germline V gene, CDR1 is MNHNY and CDR2 is SVGAGI (reference sequence).

CDR3: CASSPDRVNQPQHF. In DNA, the CDR3 is TGTGCCAGCAGTCCAGACAGGGTCAATCAGCCCCAGCATTTT. The chain is built from TRBV2 and TRBJ1-5, with 7 bases aligning to TRBD1. After removal of 5 bases from V and 3 bases from J, the junction contained 4 bases not matched to a gene. This CDR3 spans 14 amino acids. CDR1 and CDR2 from the germline V gene are SNHLY and FYNNEI.